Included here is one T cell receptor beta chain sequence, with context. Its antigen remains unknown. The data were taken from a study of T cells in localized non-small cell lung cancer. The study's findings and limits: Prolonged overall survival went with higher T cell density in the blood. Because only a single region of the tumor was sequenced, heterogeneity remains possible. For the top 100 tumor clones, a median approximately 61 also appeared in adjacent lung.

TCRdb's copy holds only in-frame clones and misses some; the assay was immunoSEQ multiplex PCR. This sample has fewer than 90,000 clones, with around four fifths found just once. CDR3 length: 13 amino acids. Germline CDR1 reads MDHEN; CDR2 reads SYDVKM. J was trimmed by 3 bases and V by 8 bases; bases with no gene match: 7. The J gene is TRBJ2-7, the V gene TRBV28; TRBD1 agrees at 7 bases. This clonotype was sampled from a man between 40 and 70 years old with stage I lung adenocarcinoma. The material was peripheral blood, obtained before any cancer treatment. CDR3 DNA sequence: TGTGCCAGCTCCCGGAACAGGGGCTACGAGCAGTACTTC. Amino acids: CASSRNRGYEQYF.